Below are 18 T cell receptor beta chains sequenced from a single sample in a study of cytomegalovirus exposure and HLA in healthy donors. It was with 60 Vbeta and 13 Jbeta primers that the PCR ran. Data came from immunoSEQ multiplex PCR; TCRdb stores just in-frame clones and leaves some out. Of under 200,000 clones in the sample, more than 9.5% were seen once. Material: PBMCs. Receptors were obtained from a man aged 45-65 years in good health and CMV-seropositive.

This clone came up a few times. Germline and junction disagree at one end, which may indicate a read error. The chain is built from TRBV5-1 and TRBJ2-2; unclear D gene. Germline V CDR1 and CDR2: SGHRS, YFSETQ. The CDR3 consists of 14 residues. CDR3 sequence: CASSPILNPGELFF. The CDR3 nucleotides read TGCGCCAGCAGCCCGATACTGAACCCCGGGGAGCTGTTTTTT.

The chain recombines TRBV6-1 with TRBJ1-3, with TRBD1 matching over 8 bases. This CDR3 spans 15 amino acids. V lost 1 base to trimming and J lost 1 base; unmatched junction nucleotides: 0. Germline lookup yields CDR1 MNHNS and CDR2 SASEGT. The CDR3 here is CASSEDRGSGNTIYF. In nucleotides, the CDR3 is TGTGCCAGCAGTGAAGACAGGGGGTCTGGAAACACCATATATTTT.

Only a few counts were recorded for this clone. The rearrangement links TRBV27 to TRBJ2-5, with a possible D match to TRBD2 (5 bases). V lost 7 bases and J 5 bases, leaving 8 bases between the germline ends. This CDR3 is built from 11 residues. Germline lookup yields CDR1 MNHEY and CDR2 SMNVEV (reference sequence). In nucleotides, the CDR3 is TGTGCCAGCATAGGCGGGGAGACCCAGTACTTC. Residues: CASIGGETQYF.

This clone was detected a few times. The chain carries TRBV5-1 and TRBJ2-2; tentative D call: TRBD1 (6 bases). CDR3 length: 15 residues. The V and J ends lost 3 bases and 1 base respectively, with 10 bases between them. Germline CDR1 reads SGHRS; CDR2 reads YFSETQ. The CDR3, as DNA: TGCGCCAGCAGCTCTCGGGGACAGAACACCGGGGAGCTGTTTTTT. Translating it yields CASSSRGQNTGELFF. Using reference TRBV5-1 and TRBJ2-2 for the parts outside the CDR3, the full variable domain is KAGVTQTPRYLIKTRGQQVTLSCSPISGHRSVSWYQQTPGQGLQFLFEYFSETQRNKGNFPGRFSGRQFSNSRSEMNVSTLELGDSALYLCASSSRGQNTGELFFGEGSRLTVL.

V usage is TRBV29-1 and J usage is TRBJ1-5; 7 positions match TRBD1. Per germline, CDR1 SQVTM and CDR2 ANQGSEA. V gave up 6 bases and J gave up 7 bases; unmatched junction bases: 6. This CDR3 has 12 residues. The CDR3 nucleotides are TGCAGCGTAACAGGGGTAGGGCAGCCCCAGCATTTT. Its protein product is CSVTGVGQPQHF.

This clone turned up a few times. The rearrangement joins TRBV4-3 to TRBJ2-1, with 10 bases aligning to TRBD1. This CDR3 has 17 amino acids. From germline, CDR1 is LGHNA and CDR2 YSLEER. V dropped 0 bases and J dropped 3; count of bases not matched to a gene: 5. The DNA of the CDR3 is TGCGCCAGCAGCCAAGATTGGGGGACAGGGGTCTACAATGAGCAGTTCTTC. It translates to CASSQDWGTGVYNEQFF.

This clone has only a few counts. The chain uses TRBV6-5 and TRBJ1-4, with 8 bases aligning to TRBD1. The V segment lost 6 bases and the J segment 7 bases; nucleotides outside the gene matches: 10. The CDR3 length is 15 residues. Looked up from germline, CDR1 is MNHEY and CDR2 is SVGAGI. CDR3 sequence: CASRPSGTGGEKLFF. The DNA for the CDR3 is TGTGCCAGCAGACCCTCCGGGACAGGAGGTGAAAAACTGTTTTTT.

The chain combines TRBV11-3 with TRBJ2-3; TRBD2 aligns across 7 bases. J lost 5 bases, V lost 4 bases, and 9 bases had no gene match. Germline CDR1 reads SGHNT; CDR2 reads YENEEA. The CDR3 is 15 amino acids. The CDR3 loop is CASSSFAGRVDTQYF. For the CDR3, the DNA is TGTGCCAGCAGCTCATTCGCGGGGAGGGTAGATACGCAGTATTTT.

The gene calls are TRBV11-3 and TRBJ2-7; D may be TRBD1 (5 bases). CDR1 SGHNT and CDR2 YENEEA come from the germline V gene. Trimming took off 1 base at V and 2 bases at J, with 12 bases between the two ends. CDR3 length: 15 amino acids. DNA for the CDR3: TGTGCCAGCAGCTTAGGGGTTGACAGCACCTACGAGCAGTACTTC. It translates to CASSLGVDSTYEQYF.

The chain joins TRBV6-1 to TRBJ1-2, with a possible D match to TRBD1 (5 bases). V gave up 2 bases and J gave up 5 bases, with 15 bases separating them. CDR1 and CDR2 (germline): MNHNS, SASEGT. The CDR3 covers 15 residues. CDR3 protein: CASSESKPRAYGYTF. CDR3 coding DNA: TGTGCCAGCAGTGAATCCAAGCCCAGGGCATATGGCTACACCTTC.

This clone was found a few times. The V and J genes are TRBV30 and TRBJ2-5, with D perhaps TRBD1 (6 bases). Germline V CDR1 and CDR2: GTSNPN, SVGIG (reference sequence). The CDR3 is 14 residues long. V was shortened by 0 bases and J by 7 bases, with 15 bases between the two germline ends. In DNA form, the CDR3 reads TGTGCCTGGAGTGTATCAGGGGCCCTAGGGACCCAGTACTTC. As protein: CAWSVSGALGTQYF.

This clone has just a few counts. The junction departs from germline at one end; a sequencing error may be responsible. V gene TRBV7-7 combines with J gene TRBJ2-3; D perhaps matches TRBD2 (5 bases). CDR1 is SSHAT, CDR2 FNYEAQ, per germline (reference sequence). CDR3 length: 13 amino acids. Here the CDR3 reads CASSDGSADTQYF. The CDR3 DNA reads TGTGCTAGCAGCGATGGTAGCGCAGATACGCAGTATTTT.

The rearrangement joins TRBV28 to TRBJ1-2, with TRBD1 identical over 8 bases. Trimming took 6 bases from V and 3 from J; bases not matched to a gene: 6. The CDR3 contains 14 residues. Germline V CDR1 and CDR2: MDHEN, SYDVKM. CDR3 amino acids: CASSPGGFDYGYTF. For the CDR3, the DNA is TGTGCCAGCAGCCCAGGGGGCTTTGACTATGGCTACACCTTC.

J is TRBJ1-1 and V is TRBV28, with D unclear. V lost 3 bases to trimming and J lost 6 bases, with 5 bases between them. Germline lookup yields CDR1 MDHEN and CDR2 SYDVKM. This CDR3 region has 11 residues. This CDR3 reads CASSLAAEAFF. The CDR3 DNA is TGTGCCAGCAGTTTGGCCGCTGAAGCTTTCTTT. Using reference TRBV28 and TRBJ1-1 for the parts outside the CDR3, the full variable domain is DVKVTQSSRYLVKRTGEKVFLECVQDMDHENMFWYRQDPGLGLRLIYFSYDVKMKEKGDIPEGYSVSREKKERFSLILESASTNQTSMYLCASSLAAEAFFGQGTRLTVV.

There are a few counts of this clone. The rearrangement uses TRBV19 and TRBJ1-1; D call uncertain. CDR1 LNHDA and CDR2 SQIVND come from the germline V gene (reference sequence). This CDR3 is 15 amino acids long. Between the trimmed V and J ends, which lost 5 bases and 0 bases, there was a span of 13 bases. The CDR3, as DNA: TGTGCCAGTAGTCCCTACGGGAACATGAACACTGAAGCTTTCTTT. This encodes CASSPYGNMNTEAFF.

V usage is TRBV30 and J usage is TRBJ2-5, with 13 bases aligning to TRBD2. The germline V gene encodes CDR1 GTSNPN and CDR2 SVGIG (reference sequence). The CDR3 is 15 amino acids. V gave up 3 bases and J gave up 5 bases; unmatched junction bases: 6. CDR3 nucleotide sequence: TGTGCCTGGAGAGCGACTAGCGGGGGGCGTGAGACCCAGTACTTC. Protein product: CAWRATSGGRETQYF.

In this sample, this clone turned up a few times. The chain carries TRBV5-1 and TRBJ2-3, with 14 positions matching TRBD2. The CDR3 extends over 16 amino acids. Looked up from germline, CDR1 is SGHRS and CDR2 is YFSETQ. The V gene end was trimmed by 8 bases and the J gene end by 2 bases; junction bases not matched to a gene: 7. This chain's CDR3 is CASCRLAGGPTDTQYF. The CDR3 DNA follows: TGCGCCAGTTGTCGACTAGCGGGGGGGCCCACAGATACGCAGTATTTT.

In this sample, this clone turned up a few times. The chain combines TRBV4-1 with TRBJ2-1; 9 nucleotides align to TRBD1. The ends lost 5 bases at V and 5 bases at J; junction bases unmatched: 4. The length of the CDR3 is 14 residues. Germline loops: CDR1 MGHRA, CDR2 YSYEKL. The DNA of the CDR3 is TGCGCCAGCAGCGACAGGGGGGGGGACAATGAGCAGTTCTTC. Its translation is CASSDRGGDNEQFF.